The rows below give T cell receptor beta chains drawn from one sample of a study of regulatory T cells in long-lasting Graves disease. TCRdb re-analysed the multiplex PCR reads in MiXCR, keeping a single row per CDR3 protein. Here the sample spans some 330,000 distinct CDR3 sequences, about an eighth being singletons. This sample also appeared in a second study, on T cells in Graves' hyperthyroidism and ophthalmopathy.

The sample consisted of peripheral blood mononuclear cells (PBMCs), taken at new diagnosis, from a patient treated with antithyroid drugs. The receptors stem from a woman between 18 and 29 years old with Graves disease. The conserved cysteine and the conserved F or W are not part of the CDR3 here. Each record gives: J gene, V gene, CDR3 protein.

J gene: TRBJ2-7; V gene: TRBV20-1; CDR3 protein: SARDATSGYYEQY
J gene: TRBJ1-1; V gene: TRBV12-3/TRBV12-4; CDR3 protein: ASSRAGMDTEAF
J gene: TRBJ2-2; V gene: TRBV7-2; CDR3 protein: ASSLGTPLTGELF
J gene: TRBJ1-1; V gene: TRBV11-2; CDR3 protein: ASSLSGGRRGDQRNTEAF
J gene: TRBJ2-7; V gene: TRBV2; CDR3 protein: ASRKRSYEQY
J gene: TRBJ1-1; V gene: TRBV7-9; CDR3 protein: ASSLFPPTGENTEAF
J gene: TRBJ2-1; V gene: TRBV7-3; CDR3 protein: ASSPVRTGIGAYNEQF
J gene: TRBJ2-1; V gene: TRBV24-1; CDR3 protein: ATSDPGTSSYNEQF
J gene: TRBJ2-1; V gene: TRBV27; CDR3 protein: ASSGLGAGDSNEQF
J gene: TRBJ2-1; V gene: TRBV6-2/TRBV6-3; CDR3 protein: ASSYLGGAYNEQF
J gene: TRBJ2-2; V gene: TRBV7-3; CDR3 protein: ASSPRGGTGELF
J gene: TRBJ1-5; V gene: TRBV6-2/TRBV6-3; CDR3 protein: ASSWMLQPQH
J gene: TRBJ1-3; V gene: TRBV14; CDR3 protein: ASSQGLGFSGNTIY
J gene: TRBJ2-4; V gene: TRBV7-2; CDR3 protein: ASSLAELAEEEAKNIQY
J gene: TRBJ2-7; V gene: TRBV9; CDR3 protein: ASSAETLVSWNEQY
J gene: TRBJ2-2; V gene: TRBV19; CDR3 protein: ASLRTSGGAPGELF
J gene: TRBJ1-1; V gene: TRBV20-1; CDR3 protein: SARGGDIMNTEAF
J gene: TRBJ2-3; V gene: TRBV11-3; CDR3 protein: ASSLDRGADTQY
J gene: TRBJ1-1; V gene: TRBV6-1; CDR3 protein: ASSHRQGRAVNTEAF
J gene: TRBJ2-5; V gene: TRBV24-1; CDR3 protein: ATSDPGGGLQETQY
J gene: TRBJ2-7; V gene: TRBV10-2; CDR3 protein: ASRPGLASYEQY
J gene: TRBJ2-7; V gene: TRBV7-2; CDR3 protein: ASSLTLTGGQYEQY
J gene: TRBJ1-2; V gene: TRBV7-2; CDR3 protein: ASSTEQGHYGYT
J gene: TRBJ1-1; V gene: TRBV5-8; CDR3 protein: ASSLDTRQENTEAF
J gene: TRBJ1-1; V gene: TRBV5-1; CDR3 protein: ASSSSGPNTEAF
J gene: TRBJ2-2; V gene: TRBV20-1; CDR3 protein: SARDRLAGNSGELF
J gene: TRBJ2-2; V gene: TRBV7-2; CDR3 protein: ASSFFGRNTGELF
J gene: TRBJ1-3; V gene: TRBV7-9; CDR3 protein: ASSQLGQGRSGNTIY
J gene: TRBJ1-2; V gene: TRBV6-5; CDR3 protein: ASSSVQDYGYT
J gene: TRBJ2-2; V gene: TRBV6-1; CDR3 protein: ASSEFRWELF
J gene: TRBJ1-2; V gene: TRBV10-3; CDR3 protein: AISERTVYGYT
J gene: TRBJ2-7; V gene: TRBV20-1; CDR3 protein: SARGTLRSSYEQY
J gene: TRBJ1-1; V gene: TRBV6-2/TRBV6-3; CDR3 protein: ASSYGRGDDEAF
J gene: TRBJ2-1; V gene: TRBV13; CDR3 protein: ASSLVVEGNEQF
J gene: TRBJ2-5; V gene: TRBV28; CDR3 protein: ASRPYELAGVFRETQY
J gene: TRBJ2-2; V gene: TRBV27; CDR3 protein: ASSLLRVQNTGELF
J gene: TRBJ2-3; V gene: TRBV2; CDR3 protein: ASSLQGLWADTQY
J gene: TRBJ2-3; V gene: TRBV7-2; CDR3 protein: ASSFLIAGGWY
J gene: TRBJ1-1; V gene: TRBV19; CDR3 protein: ASSILNEGQEAF
J gene: TRBJ1-1; V gene: TRBV12-3/TRBV12-4; CDR3 protein: ASSSSGDPNTEAF
J gene: TRBJ2-1; V gene: TRBV7-2; CDR3 protein: ASSSYTYNEQF
J gene: TRBJ2-3; V gene: TRBV2; CDR3 protein: ASSEGSGMGTDTQY
J gene: TRBJ1-2; V gene: TRBV5-5; CDR3 protein: ASSYDSANYGYT